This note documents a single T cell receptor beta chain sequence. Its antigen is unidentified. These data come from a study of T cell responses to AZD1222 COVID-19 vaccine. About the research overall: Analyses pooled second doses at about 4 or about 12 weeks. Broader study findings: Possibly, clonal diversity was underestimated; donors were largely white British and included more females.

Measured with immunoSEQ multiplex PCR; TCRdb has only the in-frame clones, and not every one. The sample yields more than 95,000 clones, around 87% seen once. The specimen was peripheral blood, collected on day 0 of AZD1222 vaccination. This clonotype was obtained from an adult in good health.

CDR3 nucleotide sequence: TGTGCCAGCAGTTACGGACAGGGCGCCCCCGGGGAGCTGTTTTTT. Amino acids: CASSYGQGAPGELFF. This rearrangement joins TRBV6-2 or TRBV6-3 to TRBJ2-2; the match to TRBD1 covers 8 bases. The germline CDR1 and CDR2 sequences are MNHEY and SVGEGT. This CDR3 is built from 15 residues. Trimming cost V 2 bases and J 6 bases; bases outside gene matches: 5.